This TCR beta chain was recorded in a study of blood T cell repertoires in COVID-19. This CDR3 contains 16 residues. In germline, CDR1 is SGHVS, CDR2 FNYEAQ. V was clipped by 4 bases and J by 4 bases; unmatched bases: 4. Profiling relied on immunoSEQ multiplex PCR, and the TCRdb table lists in-frame clones only, not all of them. This sample carries about 190,000 clones, around four fifths of them seen once, and the ten largest clones take about 2.8%. This clonotype originated in a woman aged 80 or older with active or convalescent COVID-19. The sequenced sample was peripheral blood. The rearrangement uses TRBV7-6 and TRBJ2-6; 10 bases fit TRBD1. The CDR3 spells CASSSTGGGGANVLTF. The CDR3 bases are TGTGCCAGCAGCTCGACAGGGGGCGGAGGGGCCAACGTCCTGACTTTC. The whole variable domain, filled in from reference TRBV7-6 and TRBJ2-6, reads GAGVSQSPRYKVTKRGQDVALRCDPISGHVSLYWYRQALGQGPEFLTYFNYEAQQDKSGLPNDRFSAERPEGSISTLTIQRTEQRDSAMYRCASSSTGGGGANVLTFGAGSRLTVL.